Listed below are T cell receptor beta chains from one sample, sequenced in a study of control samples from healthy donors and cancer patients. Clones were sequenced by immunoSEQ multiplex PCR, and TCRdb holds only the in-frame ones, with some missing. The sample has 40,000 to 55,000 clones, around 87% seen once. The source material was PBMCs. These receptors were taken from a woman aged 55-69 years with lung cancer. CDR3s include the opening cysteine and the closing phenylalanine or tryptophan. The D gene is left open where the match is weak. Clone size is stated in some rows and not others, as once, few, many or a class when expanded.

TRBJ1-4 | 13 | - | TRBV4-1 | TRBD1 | TGCGCCAGCATGGGACAGGGTAATGAAAAACTGTTTTTT | CASMGQGNEKLFF
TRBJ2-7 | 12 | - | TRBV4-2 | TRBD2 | TGTGCCAGCAGCCTCCCCGGGAGGGAGCAGTACTTC | CASSLPGREQYF
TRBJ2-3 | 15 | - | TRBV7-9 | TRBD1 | TGTGCCAGCAGCAGCCTCGTCCAGGGGGACGATACGCAGTATTTT | CASSSLVQGDDTQYF
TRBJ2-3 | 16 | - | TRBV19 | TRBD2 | TGTGCCAGTAGTGGACCGGGACTAGCGGACACAGATACGCAGTATTTT | CASSGPGLADTDTQYF
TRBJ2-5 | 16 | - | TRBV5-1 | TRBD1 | TGCGCCAGCAGCCCCCGTCCGACAGGGGGTGAAGAGACCCAGTACTTC | CASSPRPTGGEETQYF
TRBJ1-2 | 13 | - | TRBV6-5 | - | TGTGCCAGCAGTTACGGGCAAGTCTATGGCTACACCTTC | CASSYGQVYGYTF
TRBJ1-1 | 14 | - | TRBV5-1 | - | TGCGCCAGCAGCTTGGCCGACAGTAACACTGAAGCTTTCTTT | CASSLADSNTEAFF
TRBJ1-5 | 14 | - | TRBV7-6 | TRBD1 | TGTGCCAGCAGCTTGGGGACAGGGTCCCAGCCCCAGCATTTT | CASSLGTGSQPQHF
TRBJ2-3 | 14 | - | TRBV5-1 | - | TGCGCCAGCAGCTTGGAGGGCATGGCAGATACGCAGTATTTT | CASSLEGMADTQYF
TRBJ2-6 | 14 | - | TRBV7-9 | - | TGTGCCAGCTCAGGAGGGCCTGGGGCCAACGTCCTGACTTTC | CASSGGPGANVLTF
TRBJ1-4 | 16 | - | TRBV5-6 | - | TGTGCCAGCACCACCTGGTGGTCTGAAACTAATGAAAAACTGTTTTTT | CASTTWWSETNEKLFF
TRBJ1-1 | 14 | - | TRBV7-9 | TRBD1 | TGTGCCAGCAGCTTAGAAGGGACAGGGACGAGGACTTTCTTT | CASSLEGTGTRTFF
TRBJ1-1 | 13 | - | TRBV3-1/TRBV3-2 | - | TGTGCCAGCAGCCCCCACGGGGGCACTGAAGCTTTCTTT | CASSPHGGTEAFF
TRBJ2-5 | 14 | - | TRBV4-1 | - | TGCGCCAGCAGCCACTCCGGGGGCCAAGAGACCCAGTACTTC | CASSHSGGQETQYF
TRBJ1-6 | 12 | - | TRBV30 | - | TGTGCCTGGACTCCTTTGAATTCACCCCTCCACTTT | CAWTPLNSPLHF
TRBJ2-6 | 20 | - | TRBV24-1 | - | TGTGCCACCAGTGATTTGCATGGAGGGGGCCAGTACTCTGGGGCCAACGTCCTGACTTTC | CATSDLHGGGQYSGANVLTF
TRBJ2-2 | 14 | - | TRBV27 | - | TGTGCCAGCAGTTTATCTGTTTTTACCGGGGAGCTGTTTTTT | CASSLSVFTGELFF
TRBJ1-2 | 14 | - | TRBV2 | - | TGTGCCAGCAGTGAAGTGGGGGAAGGCTATGGCTACACCTTC | CASSEVGEGYGYTF
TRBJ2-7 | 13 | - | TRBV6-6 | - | TGTGCCAGCAGTTGGGAGGATTACTACGAGCAGTACTTC | CASSWEDYYEQYF
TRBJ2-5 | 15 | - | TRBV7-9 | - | TGTGCCAGCAGCTTAGGACAGGTCGCGGGAGAGACCCAGTACTTC | CASSLGQVAGETQYF
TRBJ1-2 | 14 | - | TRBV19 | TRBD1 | TGTGCCAGTAGTACGGACAGGGGGCTCGATGGCTACACCTTC | CASSTDRGLDGYTF
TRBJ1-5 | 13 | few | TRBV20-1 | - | TGCAGTGCTAGTGGTCTGCCCGGGCAGCCCCAGCATTTT | CSASGLPGQPQHF
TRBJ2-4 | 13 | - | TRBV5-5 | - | TGTGCCAGCAGCTTGCAGGTCGACAACATTCAGTACTTC | CASSLQVDNIQYF
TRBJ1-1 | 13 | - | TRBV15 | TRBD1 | TGTGCCACCGAGGGACAGGGCCGCACTGAAGCTTTCTTT | CATEGQGRTEAFF
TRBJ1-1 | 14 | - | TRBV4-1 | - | TGCGCCAGCAGCCTAGCCGGGTCGAACACTGAAGCTTTCTTT | CASSLAGSNTEAFF
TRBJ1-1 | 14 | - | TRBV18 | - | TGTGCCAGCTCAACCGGACAGTGGGGCACTGAAGCTTTCTTT | CASSTGQWGTEAFF
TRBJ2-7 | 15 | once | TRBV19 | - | TGTGCCAGTAGTATAACCCCTCCCGGGGTCTACGAGCAGTACTTC | CASSITPPGVYEQYF
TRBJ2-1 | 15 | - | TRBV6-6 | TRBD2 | TGTGCCAGCAGATTTAGCGGGAGTGGGCGGAATGAGCAGTTCTTC | CASRFSGSGRNEQFF
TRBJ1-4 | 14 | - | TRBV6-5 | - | TGTGCCAGCAGTCGTCGGGGTTTGGGAGAAAAACTGTTTTTT | CASSRRGLGEKLFF
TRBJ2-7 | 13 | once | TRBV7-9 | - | TGTGCCAGCAGCTTCCAGACCACCTACGAGCAGTACTTC | CASSFQTTYEQYF
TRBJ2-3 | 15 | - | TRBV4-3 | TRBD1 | TGCGCCAGCAGCCAAACCGGGACAGGGAAAGATACGCAGTATTTT | CASSQTGTGKDTQYF
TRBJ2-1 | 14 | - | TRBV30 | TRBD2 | TGTGCCTGGAGGGGTAGCGGGGATTACAATGAGCAGTTCTTC | CAWRGSGDYNEQFF
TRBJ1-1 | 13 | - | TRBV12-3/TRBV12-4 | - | TGTGCCAGCACCACGGACGGAGACACTGAAGCTTTCTTT | CASTTDGDTEAFF
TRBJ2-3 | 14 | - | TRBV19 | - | TGTGCCAGTAGTATAGATGGTAGCACAGATACGCAGTATTTT | CASSIDGSTDTQYF
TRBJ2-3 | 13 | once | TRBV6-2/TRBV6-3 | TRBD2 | TGTGCCAGCAGTTCTATTAGCGGGCTGAAGCAGTATTTT | CASSSISGLKQYF
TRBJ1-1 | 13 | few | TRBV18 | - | TGTGCCAGCTCACCACAGGGGAACACTGAAGCTTTCTTT | CASSPQGNTEAFF
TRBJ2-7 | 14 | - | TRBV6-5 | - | TGTGCCAGCAGGAGGGACCTTAACTCCTACGAGCAGTACTTC | CASRRDLNSYEQYF
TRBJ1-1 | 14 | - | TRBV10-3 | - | TGTGCCACTAAACCCCCGAATATGAACACTGAAGCTTTCTTT | CATKPPNMNTEAFF
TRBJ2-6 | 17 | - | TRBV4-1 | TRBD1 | TGCGCCAGCAGCCCGGGACAGGGGGTAGTTGGGGCCAACGTCCTGACTTTC | CASSPGQGVVGANVLTF
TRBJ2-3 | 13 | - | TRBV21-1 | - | TGTGCCAGCAGAAGGGGAGAACAAGATACGCAGTATTTT | CASRRGEQDTQYF
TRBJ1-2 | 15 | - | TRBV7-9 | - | TGTGCCAGCAGCTCAATGGCCCCCGGAGAAAACGGCTACACCTTC | CASSSMAPGENGYTF